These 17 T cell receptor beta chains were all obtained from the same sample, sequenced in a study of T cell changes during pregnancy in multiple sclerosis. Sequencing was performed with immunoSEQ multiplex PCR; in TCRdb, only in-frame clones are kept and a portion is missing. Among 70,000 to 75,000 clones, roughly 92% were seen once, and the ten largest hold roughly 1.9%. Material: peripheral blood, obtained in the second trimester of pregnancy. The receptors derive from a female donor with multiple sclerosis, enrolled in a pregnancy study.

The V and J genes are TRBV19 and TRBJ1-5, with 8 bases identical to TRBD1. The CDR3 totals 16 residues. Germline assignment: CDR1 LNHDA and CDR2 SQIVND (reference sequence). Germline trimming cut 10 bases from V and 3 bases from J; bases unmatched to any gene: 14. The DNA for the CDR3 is TGTGCCACCGCACCGACAGGGGCGCGTTTCAATCAGCCCCAGCATTTT. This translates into CATAPTGARFNQPQHF.

The CDR3 bases are TGTGCCAGCAGTTTGTACAGGTCCAACTCCTACAATGAGCAGTTCTTC. Translating gives CASSLYRSNSYNEQFF. This rearrangement joins TRBV28 to TRBJ2-1; possibly TRBD1 for D (5 bases). Germline V gene lookup returns CDR1 MDHEN and CDR2 SYDVKM. Deletions cut 3 bases from V and 0 bases from J, with 12 bases between. This CDR3 has 16 residues.

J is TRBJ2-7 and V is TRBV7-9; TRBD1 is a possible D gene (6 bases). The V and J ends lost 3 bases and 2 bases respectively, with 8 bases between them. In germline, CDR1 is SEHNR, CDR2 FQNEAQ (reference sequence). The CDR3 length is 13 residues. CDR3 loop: CASSFGTTYEQYF. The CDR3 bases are TGTGCCAGCAGCTTTGGGACAACCTACGAGCAGTACTTC. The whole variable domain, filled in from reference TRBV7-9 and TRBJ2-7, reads DTGVSQNPRHKITKRGQNVTFRCDPISEHNRLYWYRQTLGQGPEFLTYFQNEAQLEKSRLLSDRFSAERPKGSFSTLEIQRTEQGDSAMYLCASSFGTTYEQYFGPGTRLTVT.

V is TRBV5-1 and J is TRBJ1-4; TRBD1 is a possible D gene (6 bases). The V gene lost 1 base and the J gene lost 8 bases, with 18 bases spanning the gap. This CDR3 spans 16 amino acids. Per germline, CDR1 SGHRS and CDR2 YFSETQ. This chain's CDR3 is CASSLPQGVAGEKLFF. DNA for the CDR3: TGCGCCAGCAGCTTGCCACAGGGAGTAGCGGGGGAAAAACTGTTTTTT.

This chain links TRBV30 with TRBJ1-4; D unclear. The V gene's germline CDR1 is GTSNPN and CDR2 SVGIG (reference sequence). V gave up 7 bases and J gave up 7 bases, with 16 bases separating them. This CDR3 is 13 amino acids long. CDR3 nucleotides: TGTGCCTACGAGCGCGGGCGGGGTGAAAAACTGTTTTTT. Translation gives CAYERGRGEKLFF.

The CDR3: CASSVPQGLGSYNEQFF. The CDR3 nucleotides are TGTGCCAGCAGTGTACCACAGGGGTTGGGTTCCTACAATGAGCAGTTCTTC. V and J are TRBV6-4 and TRBJ2-1; the match to TRBD1 covers 7 bases. The CDR3 sequence is 17 residues long. Trimming cost V 4 bases and J 1 base; bases outside gene matches: 10. The V gene's germline CDR1 is MRHNA and CDR2 SNTAGT.

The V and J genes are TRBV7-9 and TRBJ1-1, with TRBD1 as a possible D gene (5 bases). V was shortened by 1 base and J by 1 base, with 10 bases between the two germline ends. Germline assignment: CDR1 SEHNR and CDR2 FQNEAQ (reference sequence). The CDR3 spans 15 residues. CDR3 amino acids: CASSLGGGGNTEAFF. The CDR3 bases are TGTGCCAGCAGCTTAGGTGGGGGAGGGAACACTGAAGCTTTCTTT. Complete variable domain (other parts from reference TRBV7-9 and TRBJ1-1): DTGVSQNPRHKITKRGQNVTFRCDPISEHNRLYWYRQTLGQGPEFLTYFQNEAQLEKSRLLSDRFSAERPKGSFSTLEIQRTEQGDSAMYLCASSLGGGGNTEAFFGQGTRLTVV.

CDR3 in amino acids: CAISLAVNTGELFF. CDR3 coding DNA: TGTGCCATCAGCCTAGCGGTGAACACCGGGGAGCTGTTTTTT. The rearrangement uses TRBV10-3 and TRBJ2-2; TRBD2 matches 7 bases. Germline loops: CDR1 ENHRY, CDR2 SYGVKD. J was trimmed by 1 base and V by 6 bases; bases with no gene match: 2. This CDR3 contains 14 residues.

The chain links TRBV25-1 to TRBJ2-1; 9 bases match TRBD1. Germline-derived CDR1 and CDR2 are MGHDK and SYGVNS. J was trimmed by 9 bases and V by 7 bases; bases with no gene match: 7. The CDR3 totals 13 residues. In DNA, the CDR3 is TGTGCCAGCACGGAGCCGGGACAGGGTGAGCAGTTCTTC. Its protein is CASTEPGQGEQFF.

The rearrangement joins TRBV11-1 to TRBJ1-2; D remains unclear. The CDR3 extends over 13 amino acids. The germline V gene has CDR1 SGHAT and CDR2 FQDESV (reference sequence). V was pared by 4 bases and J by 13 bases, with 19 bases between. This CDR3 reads CASSSDYSAPSTF. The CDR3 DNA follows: TGTGCCAGCAGCTCAGATTACAGTGCCCCAAGCACCTTC.

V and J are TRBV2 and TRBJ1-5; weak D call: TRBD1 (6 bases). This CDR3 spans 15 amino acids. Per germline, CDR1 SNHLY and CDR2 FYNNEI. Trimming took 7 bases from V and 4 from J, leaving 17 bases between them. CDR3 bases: TGTGCCAGCATCTCCGACAGGTGGGAAAATCAGCCCCAGCATTTT. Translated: CASISDRWENQPQHF.

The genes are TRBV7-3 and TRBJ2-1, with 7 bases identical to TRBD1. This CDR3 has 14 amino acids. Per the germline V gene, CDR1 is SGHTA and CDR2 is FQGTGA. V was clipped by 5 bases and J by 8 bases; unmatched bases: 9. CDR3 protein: CASSPPDRVDEQFF. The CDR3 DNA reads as TGTGCCAGCAGCCCCCCTGACAGGGTGGATGAGCAGTTCTTC. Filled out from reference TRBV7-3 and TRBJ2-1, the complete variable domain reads GAGVSQTPSNKVTEKGKYVELRCDPISGHTALYWYRQSLGQGPEFLIYFQGTGAADDSGLPNDRFFAVRPEGSVSTLKIQRTERGDSAVYLCASSPPDRVDEQFFGPGTRLTVL.

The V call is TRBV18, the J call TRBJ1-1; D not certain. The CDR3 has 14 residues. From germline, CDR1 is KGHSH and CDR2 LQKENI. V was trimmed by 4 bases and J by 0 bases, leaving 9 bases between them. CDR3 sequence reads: CASSLKTVNTEAFF. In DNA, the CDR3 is TGTGCCAGCTCACTTAAGACTGTGAACACTGAAGCTTTCTTT. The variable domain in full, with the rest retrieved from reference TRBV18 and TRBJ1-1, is NAGVMQNPRHLVRRRGQEARLRCSPMKGHSHVYWYRQLPEEGLKFMVYLQKENIIDESGMPKERFSAEFPKEGPSILRIQQVVRGDSAAYFCASSLKTVNTEAFFGQGTRLTVV.

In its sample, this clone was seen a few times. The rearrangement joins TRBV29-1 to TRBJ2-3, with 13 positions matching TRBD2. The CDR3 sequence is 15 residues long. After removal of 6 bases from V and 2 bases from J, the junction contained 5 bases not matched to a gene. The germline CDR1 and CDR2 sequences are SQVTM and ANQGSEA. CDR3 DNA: TGCAGCGTCCGGGGACTAGCGGGGCTCACAGATACGCAGTATTTT. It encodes CSVRGLAGLTDTQYF.

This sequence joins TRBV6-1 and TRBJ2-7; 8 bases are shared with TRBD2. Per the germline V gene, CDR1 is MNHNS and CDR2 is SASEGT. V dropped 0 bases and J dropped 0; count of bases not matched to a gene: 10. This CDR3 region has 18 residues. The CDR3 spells CASSEARAAGVSSYEQYF. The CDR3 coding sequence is TGTGCCAGCAGTGAAGCGCGGGCAGCGGGGGTTAGCTCCTACGAGCAGTACTTC.

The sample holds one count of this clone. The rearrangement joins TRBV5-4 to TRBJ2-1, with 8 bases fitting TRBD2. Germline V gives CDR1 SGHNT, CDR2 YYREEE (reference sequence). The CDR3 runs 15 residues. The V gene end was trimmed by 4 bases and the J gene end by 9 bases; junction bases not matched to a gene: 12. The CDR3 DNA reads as TGTGCCAGCAGCCCACCGGGGACTAGTTCCATTGAGCAGTTCTTC. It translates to CASSPPGTSSIEQFF.

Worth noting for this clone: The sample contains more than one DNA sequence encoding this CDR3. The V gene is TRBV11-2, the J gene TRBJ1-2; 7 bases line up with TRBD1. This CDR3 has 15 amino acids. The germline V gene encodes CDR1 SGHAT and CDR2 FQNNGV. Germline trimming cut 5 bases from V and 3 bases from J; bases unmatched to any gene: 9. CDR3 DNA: TGTGCCAGCAGCGGGGGACAGCCTGGGGACTATGGCTACACCTTC. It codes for CASSGGQPGDYGYTF.